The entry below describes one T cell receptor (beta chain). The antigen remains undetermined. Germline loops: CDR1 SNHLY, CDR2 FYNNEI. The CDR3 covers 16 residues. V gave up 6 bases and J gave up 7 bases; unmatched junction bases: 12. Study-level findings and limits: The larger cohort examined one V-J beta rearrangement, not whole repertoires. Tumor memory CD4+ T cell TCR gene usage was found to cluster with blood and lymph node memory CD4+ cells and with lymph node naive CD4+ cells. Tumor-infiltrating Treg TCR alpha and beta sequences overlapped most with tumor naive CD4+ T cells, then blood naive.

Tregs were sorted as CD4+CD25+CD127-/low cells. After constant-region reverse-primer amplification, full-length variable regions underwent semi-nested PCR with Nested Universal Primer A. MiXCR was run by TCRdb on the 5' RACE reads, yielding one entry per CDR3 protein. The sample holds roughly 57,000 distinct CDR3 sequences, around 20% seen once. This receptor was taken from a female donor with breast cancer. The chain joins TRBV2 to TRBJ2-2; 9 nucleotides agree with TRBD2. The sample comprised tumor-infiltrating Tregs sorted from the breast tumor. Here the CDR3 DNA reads TGTGCCAGCAGGGCTGGGGCTAGCGGGACGGACGGGGAGCTGTTTTTT. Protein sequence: CASRAGASGTDGELFF.